One and the same sample provided the 2 T cell receptor beta chains below, sequenced in a study of T-cell reconstitution after alpha-beta-depleted transplantation in children. Unique molecular identifiers were incorporated during preparation of the TCRbeta library. TCRdb itself ran the PCR reads through MiXCR, one entry per CDR3 protein. Of 500,000 to 650,000 distinct CDR3 sequences detected, about an eighth appear once; the ten largest clones hold 2% to 2.5%. The sample in question was PBMCs, mostly from graft donor cells, obtained 360 days after TCRalphabeta/CD19-depleted stem cell transplant. The origin of the receptors is a male patient between 5 and 17 years old who had a stem cell transplant for acute myeloid leukemia, so the T cells may come from the graft donor.

This chain links TRBV15 with TRBJ2-7, with 9 bases that match TRBD2. Germline CDR1 reads LNHNV; CDR2 reads YYDKDF (reference sequence). Germline trimming cut 0 bases from V and 7 bases from J; bases unmatched to any gene: 7. This CDR3 is built from 15 residues. CDR3 sequence reads: CATSRDRGTSGEQYF. The CDR3 DNA sequence: TGTGCCACCAGCAGAGATCGCGGAACTAGCGGGGAGCAGTACTTC. Supplemented by reference TRBV15 and TRBJ2-7, the full variable domain reads DAMVIQNPRYQVTQFGKPVTLSCSQTLNHNVMYWYQQKSSQAPKLLFHYYDKDFNNEADTPDNFQSRRPNTSFCFLDIRSPGLGDTAMYLCATSRDRGTSGEQYFGPGTRLTVT.

This chain connects TRBV12-3 or TRBV12-4 to TRBJ2-7, with a possible D match to TRBD2 (5 bases). Trimming removed 5 bases at V and 0 bases at J, with 8 bases between. This CDR3 is 13 amino acids long. CDR3 coding DNA: TGTGCCAGCAGTAATAGCGCCTCCTACGAGCAGTACTTC. It translates to CASSNSASYEQYF.